This T cell receptor beta chain was sequenced in a study of identifying expanded T cells in peripheral blood. This table comes from immunoSEQ multiplex PCR, and its TCRdb copy is limited to in-frame clones, with some not included. Among about 82,000 clones listed, around 90% were seen once. On this clone itself: The antigen is not known.

Whole-study findings and limits: Differentially abundant clones: approximately 1.3 between replicates, around 17 at around 14 days, 19 to 20 at four. Variance in clone template counts between approximately two-week samples significantly increased with total template count across all healthy donors.

Germline-derived CDR1 and CDR2 are SGHTA and FQGNSA. V was clipped by 4 bases and J by 7 bases; unmatched bases: 13. The CDR3 has 16 amino acids. The chain is built from TRBV7-2 and TRBJ2-1; 7 bases align to TRBD2. The sample was blood. The receptor comes from a person between 18 and 69 years old in good health. The CDR3 DNA sequence: TGTGCCAGCAGCTCACTGATGGGGGGGATGTTAAATGAGCAGTTCTTC. Encoded protein: CASSSLMGGMLNEQFF.